These 5 T cell receptor beta chains originate from one sample sequenced in a study of blood T cell repertoires in COVID-19. Profiled with immunoSEQ multiplex PCR; TCRdb holds only in-frame clones, not every one. The data contain tens of thousands of clones, around 84% of them singletons. The material sequenced was peripheral blood. The origin of the receptors is a man aged 45-65 years with active COVID-19.

The rearrangement links TRBV10-3 to TRBJ2-4; 8 nucleotides align to TRBD1. The CDR3 loop spans 17 amino acids. The germline V gene encodes CDR1 ENHRY and CDR2 SYGVKD. V lost 5 bases, J lost 0 bases, and 9 bases stayed unmatched. The CDR3: CAISSRTGTVAKNIQYF. CDR3 DNA sequence: TGTGCCATCAGTTCCCGGACAGGGACGGTAGCCAAAAACATTCAGTACTTC.

The chain combines TRBV3-1 (or the pseudogene TRBV3-2) with TRBJ1-5, with D possibly matching TRBD1 (6 bases). The CDR3 is 15 amino acids. The V end was cut by 0 bases, the J end by 4 bases, with 10 bases between. CDR1 and CDR2 (germline): LGHDT, YNNKEL (reference sequence). CDR3 sequence: CASSQDRGWNQPQHF. The CDR3 DNA sequence: TGTGCCAGCAGCCAAGACAGGGGTTGGAATCAGCCCCAGCATTTT.

This chain connects TRBV28 to TRBJ2-2, with 12 bases lining up with TRBD2. The trim removed 6 bases at V and 3 bases at J, leaving 5 bases unmatched. The CDR3 length is 16 residues. The germline CDR1 and CDR2 sequences are MDHEN and SYDVKM. The CDR3 nucleotides are TGTGCCAGCAGGCTAGCGGGAGGGCCCGACACCGGGGAGCTGTTTTTT. Translation: CASRLAGGPDTGELFF. Based on the CDR3 plus reference TRBV28 and TRBJ2-2, the full variable domain is DVKVTQSSRYLVKRTGEKVFLECVQDMDHENMFWYRQDPGLGLRLIYFSYDVKMKEKGDIPEGYSVSREKKERFSLILESASTNQTSMYLCASRLAGGPDTGELFFGEGSRLTVL.

The chain has TRBV19 and TRBJ2-1; perhaps TRBD2 as D (6 bases). With 4 bases removed from V and 5 bases from J, the gap between germline ends came to 15 bases. The CDR3 loop spans 15 amino acids. Germline assignment: CDR1 LNHDA and CDR2 SQIVND (reference sequence). CDR3 residues: CASSKLSGYDNEQFF. The CDR3 bases are TGTGCCAGTAGTAAGTTGAGCGGGTACGACAATGAGCAGTTCTTC.

The chain couples TRBV12-3 or TRBV12-4 to TRBJ2-7; 8 bases align to TRBD1. The CDR3 runs to 13 residues. V lost 8 bases to trimming and J lost 12 bases; unmatched junction nucleotides: 15. The CDR3 region has the DNA TGTGCCAGCGGGAATCGGGACAGGCAGCATCCGTACTTC. Translation gives CASGNRDRQHPYF.